This passage covers 14 T cell receptor beta chains from one sample sequenced in a study of control samples from healthy donors and cancer patients. Generated by immunoSEQ multiplex PCR, the TCRdb table keeps only in-frame clones and is missing some. The sample gives about 140,000 clones, about 90% of which show up once; approximately 7.2% is in the top ten. The material sequenced was blood. The origin of the receptors is a man between 18 and 35 years old in good health.

This chain connects TRBV29-1 to TRBJ2-1; D not resolved. The germline V gene encodes CDR1 SQVTM and CDR2 ANQGSEA. Between the trimmed V and J ends, which lost 4 bases and 8 bases, there was a span of 15 bases. The CDR3 contains 13 residues. Here the CDR3 DNA reads TGCAGCGTTGCGGCTAGTTTGTCCTATGAGCAGTTCTTC. Protein: CSVAASLSYEQFF.

The chain is built from TRBV7-9 and TRBJ1-1; the D gene is possibly TRBD1 (6 bases). V was clipped by 5 bases and J by 11 bases, with 18 bases between them. The CDR3 covers 13 residues. CDR1 and CDR2 (germline): SEHNR, FQNEAQ (reference sequence). Here the CDR3 DNA reads TGTGCCAGCAGCCTTACGACAGGATCAGGGGCTTTCTTT. Protein: CASSLTTGSGAFF.

This clone was observed once. The CDR3 is CSVVGTEATNEKLFF. As DNA, the CDR3 is TGCAGCGTTGTAGGGACAGAGGCAACTAATGAAAAACTGTTTTTT. The chain couples TRBV29-1 to TRBJ1-4; 7 nucleotides agree with TRBD1. Germline lookup yields CDR1 SQVTM and CDR2 ANQGSEA. J was trimmed by 0 bases and V by 4 bases; bases with no gene match: 5. This CDR3 is built from 15 residues.

This chain links TRBV6-1 with TRBJ2-1, with a weak D call TRBD1 (5 bases). Germline values: CDR1 MNHNS, CDR2 SASEGT. The CDR3 spans 17 residues. V lost 2 bases, J lost 1 base, and 15 bases lay in between. The CDR3 DNA follows: TGTGCCAGCAGTGAACGTGGCGACAGTCCTTCCTACAATGAGCAGTTCTTC. It encodes CASSERGDSPSYNEQFF.

The rearrangement links TRBV4-1 to TRBJ1-1; no clear D gene. The CDR3 has 17 residues. Trimming shortened V by 1 base and J by 0 bases, and 15 bases separated the two germline ends. CDR1 is MGHRA, CDR2 YSYEKL, per germline. The CDR3 loop is CASSQVVQALMNTEAFF. CDR3 nucleotides: TGCGCCAGCAGCCAAGTGGTCCAGGCCCTCATGAACACTGAAGCTTTCTTT.

The chain links TRBV5-1 to TRBJ1-4; TRBD1 agrees at 9 bases. The CDR3 consists of 15 residues. The germline gives CDR1 SGHRS, CDR2 YFSETQ. V gave up 0 bases and J gave up 5 bases; unmatched junction bases: 2. The CDR3 loop is CASSLAGTGNEKLFF. DNA for the CDR3: TGCGCCAGCAGCTTGGCCGGGACAGGGAATGAAAAACTGTTTTTT. Using reference TRBV5-1 and TRBJ1-4 for the parts outside the CDR3, the full variable domain is KAGVTQTPRYLIKTRGQQVTLSCSPISGHRSVSWYQQTPGQGLQFLFEYFSETQRNKGNFPGRFSGRQFSNSRSEMNVSTLELGDSALYLCASSLAGTGNEKLFFGSGTQLSVL.

This rearrangement joins TRBV10-3 to TRBJ2-7, with D tentatively TRBD1 or TRBD2 (5 bases each). This CDR3 has 13 residues. Germline CDR1 is ENHRY and CDR2 is SYGVKD. V lost 11 bases to trimming and J lost 0 bases, with 14 bases between them. The CDR3 here is CAACRDLSYEQYF. For the CDR3, the DNA is TGTGCCGCCTGCAGGGACCTCTCCTACGAGCAGTACTTC.

This rearrangement joins TRBV4-1 to TRBJ1-2, with TRBD1 matching over 11 bases. CDR1 is MGHRA, CDR2 YSYEKL, per germline. V dropped 5 bases and J dropped 2; count of bases not matched to a gene: 4. This CDR3 is 15 amino acids long. CDR3 in DNA: TGCGCCAGCAGCTATGGACAGGGGGCCAACTATGGCTACACCTTC. It yields the protein CASSYGQGANYGYTF.

The rearrangement links TRBV7-3 to TRBJ2-3, with TRBD2 matching 10 bases. CDR3 length: 17 amino acids. Per germline, CDR1 SGHTA and CDR2 FQGTGA. V lost 6 bases and J lost 4; bases outside the gene matches: 13. The CDR3 coding sequence is TGTGCCAGCAGTAAAGCGGGGGGGCCAGTGTACGCAGATACGCAGTATTTT. As protein: CASSKAGGPVYADTQYF.

The chain joins TRBV5-6 to TRBJ2-7, with TRBD1 as a possible D gene (5 bases). The CDR3 contains 12 residues. V lost 2 bases and J lost 6, with 9 bases in between. Germline CDR1 reads SGHDT; CDR2 reads YYEEEE. The CDR3 bases are TGTGCCAGCAGCTTTTGGGGCCGCGAGCAGTACTTC. Its translation is CASSFWGREQYF.

Only a few counts were recorded for this clone. The chain uses TRBV6-5 and TRBJ1-1; D gene uncertain. CDR3 size: 12 residues. Trimming took off 7 bases at V and 4 bases at J, with 10 bases between the two ends. Germline loops: CDR1 MNHEY, CDR2 SVGAGI. The CDR3 loop reads CASKGPSTEAFF. In nucleotides, the CDR3 is TGTGCCAGCAAGGGTCCCTCCACTGAAGCTTTCTTT.

The chain uses TRBV10-3 and TRBJ1-1, with a tentative D call TRBD1 (5 bases). The CDR3 loop spans 17 amino acids. In germline, CDR1 is ENHRY, CDR2 SYGVKD. The V end lost 6 bases, the J end lost 2 bases, and 22 bases lay between the germline ends. CDR3 bases: TGTGCCATCAGCGGAGGCCAGGCTGGGGCCGGTAACACTGAAGCTTTCTTT. This encodes CAISGGQAGAGNTEAFF.

The V call is TRBV27, the J call TRBJ2-1, with 11 bases that match TRBD2. The trim removed 6 bases at V and 9 bases at J, leaving 13 bases unmatched. CDR3 length: 16 residues. Germline V gene data show CDR1 as MNHEY and CDR2 as SMNVEV (reference sequence). The CDR3 region is CASSPTGTSGVIEQFF. Here the CDR3 DNA reads TGTGCCAGCAGCCCGACCGGGACTAGCGGAGTTATTGAGCAGTTCTTC.

The genes are TRBV5-1 and TRBJ2-3; 9 bases match TRBD2. There are 16 residues in the CDR3. The V and J ends lost 3 bases and 5 bases, in that order; junction bases with no gene match: 10. Germline lookup yields CDR1 SGHRS and CDR2 YFSETQ. The CDR3 loop reads CASSSLAGDGRDTQYF. CDR3 nucleotide sequence: TGCGCCAGCAGCTCTTTAGCGGGGGACGGGAGAGATACGCAGTATTTT.